Sequencing of this TCR beta chain was carried out in a study of shared clonotypes between healthy human individuals (dated by TCRdb to 2018 to 2020). About the full investigation: A few men and a couple of women, aged 18 to 49 years, made up the cohort. For each donor, CD4 naive and CD4 memory were each given three plates, CD8 naive was given two plates, and CD8 memory was given one plate. To estimate repertoire size and how much clonotypes are shared between individuals, the study performed deep sequencing of blood TCR repertoires from about 5 healthy adults. To increase sequencing depth and limit assay-specific biases, different laboratories used diverse techniques to prepare libraries and sequence TCR repertoires. Leukapheresis yielded between about 0.85 and 10 billion PBMCs per donor. Paper-wide results and their limitations: Sampling was limited to blood, and TCR repertoires in tissue likely differ from TCR repertoires in blood. Compared with non-shared clonotypes, clonotypes shared by all four sorted-subset donors had higher generation probabilities. Because the study included only a small number of donors, the genetic and exposure-history diversity represented was limited. About 5% of naive CD4, roughly 3.5% of naive CD8, around 2.3% of memory CD4, and 0.35% to 0.5% of memory CD8 clonotypes were shared across several donors. Rarefaction of sorted-subset datasets indicated incomplete sequencing despite the large sequencing depth. Pairwise subsampling led to the expectation that sequencing depth would affect the degree of clonotype sharing among donors. Estimated clonotype richness was generally larger for naive than for memory subsets.

As to this clone: The antigen it recognizes is unknown. It has no much larger one-base neighbor in the sample; base qualities were not kept.

CD8 naive samples consisted of CD45RO-negative cells that were positively selected for CCR7, yielding a CD45RA+CCR7+ population without TemRA cells. Donors were healthy HIV-negative adults with no recently reported acute infections or vaccinations. Every donor was a Caucasian adult residing in Nashville, Tennessee, USA. Blood was obtained by leukapheresis, after which PBMCs were separated by Ficoll-Histopaque density gradient centrifugation and cryopreserved in liquid nitrogen vapor phase. Purity and quantity of every magnetically sorted T cell population were checked by analytical flow cytometry. Genomic DNA was isolated from every sorted fraction and measured by UV absorbance on a Nanodrop 2000c. The CDR3 goes from the cysteine to the phenylalanine over 11 residues. The only DNA kept is the CDR3, 33 bases in frame from the first base. V drops 4 bases and J drops 4 bases, leaving 5 bases in between. Taken from the germline V gene (reference sequence), the CDR1 and CDR2 loops are SGHNT and YYREEE.

TCR CDR3 regions were amplified from genomic DNA by multiplex PCR using the deep immunoSEQ assay. Genomic DNA extracted from each cell subset was distributed evenly over all wells of several immunoSEQ 96-well plates, and each plate served as one replicate. Each replicate PCR for sorted subsets received around 210 ng genomic DNA, equal to roughly 33,000 T cell genomes. The purified libraries were quantified using a Qubit 3.0 fluorometer, sized with a Bioanalyzer 2100, and then quantified again using the KAPA Library Quantification kit. Each immunoSEQ 96-well plate was sequenced on its own single-read 150-cycle Illumina NextSeq 550 flow cell. As for the original processing: Because the immunoSEQ output included only junctional sequences and no quality scores, the filtering could not be the same as the filtering used for full-length reads. To assign V/J genes and CDR3, sequences were annotated against IMGT germline references using PyIR, a Python wrapper for IgBLAST v1.9. Reads were removed for weak V/J assignments (E-value above 1e-6), missing CDR3, stop codons, out-of-frame junctions, or ambiguous translated residues. V3J clonotypes were defined as sequences sharing the same inferred V gene, J gene, and CDR3 amino acid sequence. The percentage overlap between two repertoires was calculated by dividing the number of shared unique clonotypes by the size of the smaller repertoire. RTK rarefaction, the Chao1 estimator, and Recon v2.1 estimates of unobserved clonotypes were used to assess repertoire richness. Generation probabilities were computed with OLGA for all TCRbeta clonotypes obtained by the gDNA method from four donors. TCRdb obtained this table from immuneACCESS and retained in-frame rearrangements with V and J assigned. These tables miss some clones; where compared with another copy, unresolved V genes account for less than half of the shortfall, and the remainder is unexplained. The V and J calls and clone size come from that table; D and trimming were worked out from the DNA. The sample records a few million clones, around 95% of which are singletons. The top ten clonotypes cover around 1.8% of the sample.

The chain is encoded by TRBV5-4 joined to TRBJ1-2; no D gene call is confident. The sample comprised naive CD8+ T cells from PBMCs. The label giving this sample's cell subset or site can be read as: CD45RA+CCR7+. The TCR sequence derives from a man aged 18 to 29 in good health. Some clones in this sample may be carry-over from other donors' samples. The DNA sequence is TGTGCCAGCAGCCCAGGCTATGGCTACACCTTC. This is translated as CASSPGYGYTF.